The T cell receptor (beta chain) under discussion was sequenced for a study of blood T cell repertoires in COVID-19. Method: immunoSEQ multiplex PCR; TCRdb's copy keeps in-frame clones and lacks some. The data hold tens of thousands of clones, with about four fifths observed a single time. Germline V gene lookup returns CDR1 SGDLS and CDR2 YYNGEE. V lost 4 bases to trimming and J lost 4 bases; unmatched junction nucleotides: 10. This CDR3 has 15 amino acids. This sequence was found in a human donor in a cohort sampled during active COVID-19. Sequencing used peripheral blood. The V and J genes are TRBV9 and TRBJ2-7; 8 bases match TRBD2. CDR3 DNA: TGTGCCAGCAGCCCCCTGGCTAGCGGGTATTACGAGCAGTACTTC. Translation gives CASSPLASGYYEQYF.